Below are 12 T cell receptor beta chains sequenced from a single sample in a study of OX40 agonist ivuxolimab in advanced cancers. Profiled with immunoSEQ multiplex PCR; TCRdb holds only in-frame clones, not every one. The data contain some 11,000 clones, 74% of them singletons. Here the sequenced sample was CD4+ or CD8+ T cells sorted from blood, taken in a trial of the OX40 agonist ivuxolimab. The origin of the receptors is an adult with an advanced solid tumor such as melanoma, head and neck, liver or kidney cancer.

The rearrangement uses TRBV11-3 and TRBJ2-5; D perhaps matches TRBD2 (6 bases). Trimming took off 0 bases at V and 5 bases at J, with 13 bases between the two ends. The CDR3 runs 15 residues. Germline V lookup: CDR1 SGHNT, CDR2 YENEEA. CDR3 in amino acids: CASSLDLEGRETQYF. The CDR3 nucleotides read TGTGCCAGCAGCTTAGATCTGGAGGGCCGGGAGACCCAGTACTTC.

The chain couples TRBV27 to TRBJ2-7; D is ambiguous. CDR1 and CDR2 (germline): MNHEY, SMNVEV (reference sequence). CDR3 length: 14 amino acids. Deletions cut 0 bases from V and 0 bases from J, with 6 bases between. The CDR3 DNA reads TGTGCCAGCAGTTTATCCGGGTTCTCCTACGAGCAGTACTTC. The encoded protein is CASSLSGFSYEQYF.

V gene TRBV14 combines with J gene TRBJ2-7; 14 bases agree with TRBD2. Looked up from germline, CDR1 is SGHDN and CDR2 is FVKESK. The CDR3 sequence is 20 residues long. Trimming cost V 0 bases and J 0 bases; bases outside gene matches: 10. The CDR3 reads CASSQDWGLAGVHSSYEQYF. CDR3 bases: TGTGCCAGCAGCCAAGATTGGGGACTAGCGGGAGTCCACAGCTCCTACGAGCAGTACTTC.

This chain joins TRBV4-3 and TRBJ1-2; possible D gene TRBD1, 5 bases. The CDR3 spans 15 residues. Per germline, CDR1 LGHNA and CDR2 YSLEER. V was pared by 4 bases and J by 2 bases, with 14 bases between. CDR3 DNA sequence: TGCGCCAGCAGCCCCGGCGGGGGAACGAACTATGGCTACACCTTC. Protein sequence: CASSPGGGTNYGYTF.

The chain employs TRBV27 and TRBJ1-2; 8 bases align to TRBD1. The CDR3 loop spans 15 amino acids. The trim removed 2 bases at V and 0 bases at J, leaving 2 bases unmatched. Germline loops: CDR1 MNHEY, CDR2 SMNVEV (reference sequence). The CDR3 nucleotides read TGTGCCAGCAGTTTAGGGACAGGCACTAACTATGGCTACACCTTC. Translated, it gives CASSLGTGTNYGYTF.

This clone is judged medium-sized (0.01 to 0.1%). This chain links TRBV6-4 with TRBJ2-6; no firm D call. The CDR3 length is 17 residues. Trimming removed 4 bases from V and 0 bases from J, with 13 bases in between. CDR1 is MRHNA and CDR2 is SNTAGT in the germline V gene. CDR3 sequence: CASSGTDHGSGANVLTF. DNA for the CDR3: TGTGCCAGCAGTGGGACGGACCATGGCTCTGGGGCCAACGTCCTGACTTTC.

The chain uses TRBV4-1 and TRBJ2-2; maybe TRBD1 (5 bases). Germline CDR1 reads MGHRA; CDR2 reads YSYEKL. The CDR3 is 14 residues long. Trimming left V 5 bases short and J 2 bases short, with 9 bases between. CDR3: CASSSGHNTGELFF. Written as DNA, the CDR3 is TGCGCCAGCAGCTCAGGGCACAACACCGGGGAGCTGTTTTTT.

The V call is TRBV11-2, the J call TRBJ2-1; 15 bases are a match to TRBD2. In germline, CDR1 is SGHAT, CDR2 FQNNGV. This CDR3 is built from 16 residues. V gave up 5 bases and J gave up 6 bases; unmatched junction bases: 5. The CDR3 protein is CASSQGLAGGTNEQFF. The CDR3 DNA reads as TGTGCCAGCAGCCAAGGACTAGCGGGAGGGACCAATGAGCAGTTCTTC.

This chain uses TRBV21-1 with TRBJ1-2. TRBV21-1 is flagged as a pseudogene. CDR3 length: 16 amino acids. The CDR3 bases are TGTGCCAGCAGCAAGGTGGGGAGTATCCCCAACTATGGCTACACCTTC. This sequence encodes CASSKVGSIPNYGYTF.

This chain uses TRBV27 with TRBJ2-1, with TRBD1 as a possible D gene (7 bases). Trimming removed 2 bases from V and 6 bases from J, with 20 bases in between. Looked up from germline, CDR1 is MNHEY and CDR2 is SMNVEV (reference sequence). This CDR3 has 17 residues. The CDR3 DNA follows: TGTGCCAGCAGTTTACCCCTAGGAGGGGGCGCAGTCAATGAGCAGTTCTTC. As protein: CASSLPLGGGAVNEQFF.

This clone appeared a single time. V is TRBV5-1 and J is TRBJ1-1, with D possibly matching TRBD1 (5 bases). The germline V gene has CDR1 SGHRS and CDR2 YFSETQ. V lost 4 bases to trimming and J lost 5 bases, with 21 bases between them. CDR3 size: 16 residues. In DNA form, the CDR3 reads TGCGCCAGCAGCGCTTCCGGGACGCCCCGGGAGACTGAAGCTTTCTTT. It translates to CASSASGTPRETEAFF.

By share, this clone counts as large. V usage is TRBV27 and J usage is TRBJ2-7; 11 nucleotides match TRBD2. The V gene's germline CDR1 is MNHEY and CDR2 SMNVEV (reference sequence). V gave up 5 bases and J gave up 5 bases; unmatched junction bases: 8. The CDR3 loop spans 15 amino acids. The CDR3 nucleotides are TGTGCCAGCAGTCCCGAACTAGCGGGAGTACACGAGCAGTACTTC. This codes for CASSPELAGVHEQYF.